The 18 T cell receptor beta chains below come from one sample, sequenced in a study of T cells after yellow fever vaccination. Each CDR3 protein is one row after TCRdb ran MiXCR on the 5' RACE reads. The table has fewer than 500,000 distinct CDR3 sequences, about 17% seen once. Sequencing was performed on PBMCs, taken before the yellow fever booster vaccination. Receptors were obtained from a man aged 18 to 30 who received the YFV17D yellow fever vaccine.

The rearrangement joins TRBV5-1 to TRBJ2-7; D unclear. Looked up from germline, CDR1 is SGHRS and CDR2 is YFSETQ. V lost 4 bases and J 5 bases, leaving 19 bases between the germline ends. The CDR3 consists of 15 residues. The CDR3 DNA reads TGCGCCAGCAGCCCGGATGGCTTTCGGTGGGACGAGCAGTACGTC. Translated, it gives CASSPDGFRWDEQYV.

This clonotype was detected a few times. The genes are TRBV7-9 and TRBJ2-7; tentatively, D is TRBD2 (6 bases). The V end was cut by 1 base, the J end by 4 bases, with 8 bases between. The CDR3 is 13 amino acids. Germline CDR1 and CDR2: SEHNR and FQNEAQ (reference sequence). The CDR3 coding sequence is TGTGCCAGCAGCTTAGGCGGGACTTACGAGCAGTACGTC. Its translation is CASSLGGTYEQYV.

This clonotype was counted between two and nine times. This rearrangement joins TRBV20-1 to TRBJ2-3; 10 nucleotides line up with TRBD2. This CDR3 region has 17 residues. Per the germline V gene, CDR1 is DFQATT and CDR2 is SNEGSKA (reference sequence). With 3 bases clipped from V and 3 bases from J, the junction kept 12 bases outside the gene matches. CDR3 amino acids: CSASGLIASGGTDTQYF. CDR3 DNA: TGCAGTGCTAGCGGACTTATAGCTAGCGGGGGTACAGATACGCAGTATTTT.

The chain links TRBV7-9 to TRBJ1-5; D is uncertain. Trimming stripped 0 bases from V and 4 bases from J, with 7 bases between. The CDR3 runs to 14 residues. CDR1 is SEHNR and CDR2 is FQNEAQ in the germline V gene (reference sequence). CDR3 protein: CASSLALSNQPQHF. CDR3 nucleotide sequence: TGTGCCAGCAGCTTAGCGCTCAGTAATCAGCCCCAGCATTTT.

In nucleotides, the CDR3 is TGTGCCAGCGGTCGACAGGGGGACTATGGCTACACCTTC. It translates to CASGRQGDYGYTF. The chain links TRBV18 to TRBJ1-2; TRBD1 matches at 9 bases. V dropped 8 bases and J dropped 3; count of bases not matched to a gene: 4. CDR1 KGHSH and CDR2 LQKENI come from the germline V gene. The CDR3 is made up of 13 amino acids.

In its sample, this clonotype was seen a few times. The chain carries TRBV7-6 and TRBJ2-7; either TRBD1 or TRBD2 may fit D (6 bases each). This CDR3 comprises 16 residues. V was clipped by 2 bases and J by 3 bases, with 17 bases between them. Germline CDR1 SGHVS, CDR2 FNYEAQ. Here the CDR3 DNA reads TGTGCCAGCAGCTTATTCTTGAGGGGGGCCCTCTACGAGCAGTACGTC. This codes for CASSLFLRGALYEQYV.

This clonotype was recorded a few times. The genes are TRBV4-1 and TRBJ1-2; possible D gene TRBD1, 5 bases. CDR1 is MGHRA and CDR2 is YSYEKL in the germline V gene. The CDR3 is 13 amino acids. Trimming removed 0 bases at V and 8 bases at J, with 10 bases between. Written as DNA, the CDR3 is TGCGCCAGCAGCCAAGATTGGTACAGGGGCTACACCTTC. Residues: CASSQDWYRGYTF.

The sample holds a few counts of this clonotype. J is TRBJ2-1 and V is TRBV7-2; D uncertain. The V gene lost 3 bases and the J gene lost 0 bases, with 9 bases spanning the gap. Germline lookup yields CDR1 SGHTA and CDR2 FQGNSA. This CDR3 spans 15 amino acids. The CDR3 loop reads CASSFQESSYNEQFF. CDR3 sequence (DNA): TGTGCCAGCAGCTTCCAGGAGAGCTCCTACAATGAGCAGTTCTTC.

This clonotype appeared many times. V gene TRBV20-1 combines with J gene TRBJ1-1; D gene unclear. Deletions cut 1 base from V and 0 bases from J, with 12 bases between. The CDR3 totals 15 residues. Germline V gene data show CDR1 as DFQATT and CDR2 as SNEGSKA (reference sequence). CDR3 DNA: TGCAGTGCTAGAGGGGGAGTAATCATGAACACTGAAGCTTTCTTT. It is translated as CSARGGVIMNTEAFF.

The J gene is TRBJ2-4, the V gene TRBV12-3 or TRBV12-4, with D tentatively TRBD1 or TRBD2 (5 bases each). V lost 8 bases and J lost 0, with 17 bases in between. There are 16 residues in the CDR3. CDR3 sequence (DNA): TGTGCCAGCGGAGAGGGTTGGGGCGAAGCCAAAAACATTCAGTACTTC. It specifies CASGEGWGEAKNIQYF.

This clonotype was counted only a few times. The J gene is TRBJ2-4, the V gene TRBV6-1; D unclear. CDR3 length: 14 residues. Germline assignment: CDR1 MNHNS and CDR2 SASEGT. V was trimmed by 4 bases and J by 6 bases, leaving 13 bases between them. The CDR3 is CASSGRLLGNIQYF. The CDR3 nucleotides are TGTGCCAGCAGTGGTCGGTTGTTAGGAAACATTCAGTACTTC.

J is TRBJ2-3 and V is TRBV20-1; 12 bases line up with TRBD2. With V trimmed by 6 bases and J by 4 bases, 8 bases remained unmatched. Germline V gene lookup returns CDR1 DFQATT and CDR2 SNEGSKA (reference sequence). CDR3 length: 15 amino acids. The DNA for the CDR3 is TGCAGTGCCCACCCATCTAGCGGGGGGGCAGATACGCAGTATTTT. Translated, it gives CSAHPSSGGADTQYF.

The CDR3 sequence: CASSLEGHGSYNEQFF. As DNA, the CDR3 is TGCGCCAGCAGCTTAGAGGGACACGGCTCATACAATGAGCAGTTCTTC. This chain links TRBV5-1 with TRBJ2-1, with a possible D match to TRBD1 (6 bases). The ends were cut back, 2 bases at V and 4 bases at J, with 16 bases in the middle. Germline CDR1 and CDR2: SGHRS and YFSETQ. The CDR3 covers 16 residues.

The chain couples TRBV15 to TRBJ2-7, with D possibly TRBD2 on 5 matching bases. This CDR3 has 14 residues. V was shortened by 1 base and J by 5 bases, with 12 bases between the two germline ends. The germline gives CDR1 LNHNV, CDR2 YYDKDF (reference sequence). CDR3 protein: CATSRVVSGNEQYF. In DNA, the CDR3 is TGTGCCACCAGCAGAGTCGTCAGCGGTAACGAGCAGTACTTC.

The CDR3 loop reads CASSFPAGRELFF. Here the CDR3 DNA reads TGTGCCAGCAGCTTTCCGGCTGGTCGGGAGCTGTTTTTT. The chain links TRBV7-6 to TRBJ2-2; D unresolved. The CDR3 spans 13 residues. The germline V and J ends were trimmed by 3 bases and 9 bases, with 11 bases remaining between them. CDR1 and CDR2 (germline): SGHVS, FNYEAQ.

At least ten counts were recorded for this clonotype. The chain joins TRBV7-2 to TRBJ2-2, with 8 bases fitting TRBD2. V trimming: 3 bases; J trimming: 15 bases; junction bases outside the gene matches: 12. This CDR3 has 14 amino acids. Germline V gene sequence: CDR1 SGHTA, CDR2 FQGNSA. CDR3 sequence (DNA): TGTGCCAGCAGCTTGGCGGGGGGCCCCCCTTTGATGTTTTTT. This translates into CASSLAGGPPLMFF. The whole variable domain, filled in from reference TRBV7-2 and TRBJ2-2, reads GAGVSQSPSNKVTEKGKDVELRCDPISGHTALYWYRQSLGQGLEFLIYFQGNSAPDKSGLPSDRFSAERTGGSVSTLTIQRTQQEDSAVYLCASSLAGGPPLMFFGEGSRLTVL.

The chain employs TRBV6-5 and TRBJ2-2; 13 bases map to TRBD2. CDR3 length equals 17 residues. V was clipped by 0 bases and J by 7 bases; unmatched bases: 5. Looked up from germline, CDR1 is MNHEY and CDR2 is SVGAGI. CDR3 nucleotides: TGTGCCAGCAGTTACTCGGAGGGACTAGCGGGGTTCGGGGAGCTGTTTTTT. Its protein is CASSYSEGLAGFGELFF.

This clonotype came up a few times. The rearrangement links TRBV13 to TRBJ1-1, with D possibly matching TRBD1 (6 bases). CDR1 is PRHDT, CDR2 FYEKMQ, per germline (reference sequence). There are 14 residues in the CDR3. V lost 7 bases and J lost 1, with 13 bases in between. CDR3 coding DNA: TGTGCCAGCAAACCCGGGGGCGCGAACACTGAAGCTTTCTTT. This sequence encodes CASKPGGANTEAFF.